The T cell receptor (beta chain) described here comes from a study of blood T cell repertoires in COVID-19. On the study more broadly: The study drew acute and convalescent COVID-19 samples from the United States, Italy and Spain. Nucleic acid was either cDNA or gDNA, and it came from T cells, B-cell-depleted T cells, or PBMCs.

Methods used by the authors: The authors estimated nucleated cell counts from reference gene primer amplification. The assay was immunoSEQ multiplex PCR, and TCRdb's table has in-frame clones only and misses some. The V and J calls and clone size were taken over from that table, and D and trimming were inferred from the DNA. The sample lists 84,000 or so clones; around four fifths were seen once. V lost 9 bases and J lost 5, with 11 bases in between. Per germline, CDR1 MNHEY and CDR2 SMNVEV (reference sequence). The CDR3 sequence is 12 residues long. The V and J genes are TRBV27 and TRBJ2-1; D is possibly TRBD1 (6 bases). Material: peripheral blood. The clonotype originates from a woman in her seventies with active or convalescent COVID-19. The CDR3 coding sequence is TGTGCCAGTAGGGGGAACAACAATGAGCAGTTCTTC. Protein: CASRGNNNEQFF.